The rows below give T cell receptor beta chains drawn from one sample of a study of blood T cell repertoires in COVID-19. Only in-frame clones appear in the TCRdb table, and some are missing; sequencing was by immunoSEQ multiplex PCR. The sample consists of under 85,000 clones, about 85% of them appearing once. Sequenced: peripheral blood. These receptors came from an elderly man with acute or convalescent COVID-19. The CDR3 runs from the conserved cysteine through the conserved F or W. The order of the fields is J gene, V gene, clone size, D gene, CDR3 protein, CDR3 DNA. D genes are given only for firm matches. A clone size is listed for some rows: how often the clone was seen (once, few, many), or a class if it is expanded.

j_gene: TRBJ2-1; v_gene: TRBV11-1; abundance: .; d_gene: TRBD1; CDR3aa: CASSSSRGNNEQFF; CDR3nt: TGTGCCAGCAGCTCGTCCAGGGGGAACAATGAGCAGTTCTTC
j_gene: TRBJ2-1; v_gene: TRBV5-1; abundance: .; d_gene: TRBD1; CDR3aa: CASSLTPGQGGFEQFF; CDR3nt: TGCGCCAGCAGCTTAACGCCGGGACAGGGAGGGTTTGAGCAGTTCTTC
j_gene: TRBJ2-7; v_gene: TRBV6-2/TRBV6-3; abundance: .; d_gene: TRBD1; CDR3aa: CASSYQRDSTYEQYF; CDR3nt: TGTGCCAGCAGTTACCAGAGGGACAGCACCTACGAGCAGTACTTC
j_gene: TRBJ2-7; v_gene: TRBV27; abundance: .; d_gene: .; CDR3aa: CASRRQGLVYEQYF; CDR3nt: TGTGCCAGCAGACGACAGGGACTCGTCTACGAGCAGTACTTC
j_gene: TRBJ1-5; v_gene: TRBV28; abundance: .; d_gene: .; CDR3aa: CASSFLESAGHNQPQHF; CDR3nt: TGTGCCAGCAGTTTTCTCGAGTCAGCGGGGCACAATCAGCCCCAGCATTTT
j_gene: TRBJ2-7; v_gene: TRBV11-2; abundance: once; d_gene: .; CDR3aa: CASSSPGSPYEQYF; CDR3nt: TGTGCCAGCAGCTCCCCAGGTTCCCCCTACGAGCAGTACTTC
j_gene: TRBJ1-5; v_gene: TRBV5-1; abundance: .; d_gene: TRBD1; CDR3aa: CASRWDRDQPQHF; CDR3nt: TGCGCCAGCAGATGGGACAGAGATCAGCCCCAGCATTTT
j_gene: TRBJ1-2; v_gene: TRBV6-5; abundance: .; d_gene: TRBD1; CDR3aa: CASTPGTANYGYTF; CDR3nt: TGTGCCAGCACCCCCGGGACAGCCAACTATGGCTACACCTTC
j_gene: TRBJ1-1; v_gene: TRBV19; abundance: .; d_gene: TRBD1; CDR3aa: CASSIVHTGDGTEAFF; CDR3nt: TGTGCCAGTAGTATAGTCCATACAGGGGACGGCACTGAAGCTTTCTTT
j_gene: TRBJ1-2; v_gene: TRBV24-1; abundance: .; d_gene: TRBD1; CDR3aa: CATLDRLYGYTF; CDR3nt: TGTGCCACCTTGGACAGGCTCTATGGCTACACCTTC
j_gene: TRBJ1-6; v_gene: TRBV11-3; abundance: .; d_gene: .; CDR3aa: CASSLEADSPLHF; CDR3nt: TGTGCCAGCAGCTTAGAGGCGGATTCACCCCTCCACTTT
j_gene: TRBJ2-7; v_gene: TRBV5-1; abundance: .; d_gene: TRBD2; CDR3aa: CASSPTGLGASGSSYEQYF; CDR3nt: TGCGCCAGCAGCCCAACCGGGCTAGGGGCTAGCGGGAGCTCCTACGAGCAGTACTTC
j_gene: TRBJ2-7; v_gene: TRBV11-2; abundance: .; d_gene: TRBD2; CDR3aa: CASSLSGGSYEQYF; CDR3nt: TGTGCCAGCAGCTTGAGCGGGGGATCCTACGAGCAGTACTTC
j_gene: TRBJ2-5; v_gene: TRBV27; abundance: .; d_gene: TRBD2; CDR3aa: CASSLFLGTSGGYQETQYF; CDR3nt: TGTGCCAGCAGTTTATTCCTCGGGACTAGCGGGGGTTACCAAGAGACCCAGTACTTC
j_gene: TRBJ1-2; v_gene: TRBV19; abundance: .; d_gene: TRBD1; CDR3aa: CASSIGPGQGIGYTF; CDR3nt: TGTGCCAGTAGTATAGGTCCCGGACAGGGAATTGGCTACACCTTC
j_gene: TRBJ1-1; v_gene: TRBV7-2; abundance: .; d_gene: TRBD1; CDR3aa: CASSFTGGTEAFF; CDR3nt: TGTGCCAGCAGCTTCACAGGGGGCACTGAAGCTTTCTTT
j_gene: TRBJ2-1; v_gene: TRBV30; abundance: .; d_gene: TRBD1; CDR3aa: CAWKGTGDYNEQFF; CDR3nt: TGTGCCTGGAAAGGGACAGGGGACTACAATGAGCAGTTCTTC
j_gene: TRBJ1-5; v_gene: TRBV19; abundance: .; d_gene: .; CDR3aa: CASSIEGGGDQHF; CDR3nt: TGTGCCAGTAGTATAGAGGGAGGGGGGGACCAGCATTTT
j_gene: TRBJ2-1; v_gene: TRBV7-2; abundance: .; d_gene: .; CDR3aa: CASSLDRVNEQFF; CDR3nt: TGTGCCAGCAGCTTAGACAGGGTTAATGAGCAGTTCTTC
j_gene: TRBJ2-7; v_gene: TRBV10-2; abundance: .; d_gene: .; CDR3aa: CASSPESPYEQYF; CDR3nt: TGCGCCAGCAGCCCCGAGAGTCCCTACGAGCAGTACTTC
j_gene: TRBJ1-2; v_gene: TRBV7-9; abundance: .; d_gene: .; CDR3aa: CASSGGQIANYGYTF; CDR3nt: TGTGCCAGCAGCGGAGGACAGATAGCTAACTATGGCTACACCTTC
j_gene: TRBJ1-4; v_gene: TRBV5-4; abundance: .; d_gene: TRBD1; CDR3aa: CASARTGTEKLFF; CDR3nt: TGTGCCAGCGCGAGGACAGGGACTGAAAAACTGTTTTTT
j_gene: TRBJ2-5; v_gene: TRBV24-1; abundance: .; d_gene: TRBD2; CDR3aa: CATGPSGGETQYF; CDR3nt: TGTGCCACCGGACCTAGCGGGGGAGAGACCCAGTACTTC
j_gene: TRBJ1-5; v_gene: TRBV6-5; abundance: few; d_gene: .; CDR3aa: CASSSRENVKPQHF; CDR3nt: TGTGCCAGCAGTTCTCGGGAGAACGTTAAGCCCCAGCATTTT
j_gene: TRBJ1-2; v_gene: TRBV3-1/TRBV3-2; abundance: .; d_gene: TRBD1; CDR3aa: CASSYLTGGDSSGYTF; CDR3nt: TGTGCCAGCAGCTACCTGACAGGGGGCGACTCAAGTGGCTACACCTTC
j_gene: TRBJ2-1; v_gene: TRBV6-6; abundance: .; d_gene: .; CDR3aa: CASSYPNSKYGRPPFF; CDR3nt: TGTGCCAGCAGTTACCCCAACTCGAAATACGGGAGACCTCCGTTCTTC
j_gene: TRBJ1-5; v_gene: TRBV9; abundance: .; d_gene: .; CDR3aa: CASSVGYGSNQPQHF; CDR3nt: TGTGCCAGCAGCGTAGGGTACGGGAGCAATCAGCCCCAGCATTTT
j_gene: TRBJ1-3; v_gene: TRBV4-1; abundance: few; d_gene: .; CDR3aa: CASSQETGGTLSGNTIYF; CDR3nt: TGCGCCAGCAGCCAAGAAACGGGGGGGACCCTCTCTGGAAACACCATATATTTT
j_gene: TRBJ1-5; v_gene: TRBV28; abundance: .; d_gene: TRBD1; CDR3aa: CASSLSNRGNQPQHF; CDR3nt: TGTGCCAGCAGTTTATCGAACAGGGGTAATCAGCCCCAGCATTTT
j_gene: TRBJ2-7; v_gene: TRBV6-5; abundance: .; d_gene: TRBD1; CDR3aa: CASSPRDRGFYEQYF; CDR3nt: TGTGCCAGCAGCCCCCGGGACAGGGGGTTCTACGAGCAGTACTTC
j_gene: TRBJ2-3; v_gene: TRBV4-3; abundance: .; d_gene: TRBD2; CDR3aa: CASSQDRGTSGRADTQYF; CDR3nt: TGCGCCAGCAGCCAAGACCGCGGGACTAGCGGGAGGGCGGATACGCAGTATTTT
j_gene: TRBJ2-6; v_gene: TRBV7-2; abundance: .; d_gene: TRBD1; CDR3aa: CASSLAGTVPLWANVLTF; CDR3nt: TGTGCCAGCAGCTTAGCCGGGACAGTTCCGCTCTGGGCCAACGTCCTGACTTTC
j_gene: TRBJ2-1; v_gene: TRBV7-3; abundance: .; d_gene: TRBD1; CDR3aa: CASSPRQGPGEQFF; CDR3nt: TGTGCCAGCAGCCCGCGACAGGGGCCGGGGGAGCAGTTCTTC
j_gene: TRBJ1-2; v_gene: TRBV7-9; abundance: .; d_gene: .; CDR3aa: CASSFILYGYTF; CDR3nt: TGTGCCAGCAGCTTTATCCTCTATGGCTACACCTTC
j_gene: TRBJ2-1; v_gene: TRBV25-1; abundance: once; d_gene: TRBD1; CDR3aa: CASRGTETNEQFF; CDR3nt: TGTGCCAGCAGGGGGACAGAAACTAATGAGCAGTTCTTC
j_gene: TRBJ2-1; v_gene: TRBV6-2/TRBV6-3; abundance: .; d_gene: TRBD2; CDR3aa: CASSYHTSGRNEQFF; CDR3nt: TGTGCCAGCAGTTATCATACTAGCGGGAGAAATGAGCAGTTCTTC
j_gene: TRBJ1-4; v_gene: TRBV18; abundance: .; d_gene: .; CDR3aa: CASSPSGNNEKLFF; CDR3nt: TGTGCCAGCTCACCTTCGGGGAATAATGAAAAACTGTTTTTT
j_gene: TRBJ2-4; v_gene: TRBV6-2/TRBV6-3; abundance: few; d_gene: .; CDR3aa: CASSYGGSGDGSIQYF; CDR3nt: TGTGCCAGCAGTTACGGTGGATCGGGGGATGGTAGCATTCAGTACTTC
j_gene: TRBJ2-2; v_gene: TRBV3-1/TRBV3-2; abundance: .; d_gene: .; CDR3aa: CASSQDLLGARNTGELFF; CDR3nt: TGTGCCAGCAGCCAAGATCTACTAGGAGCGAGGAACACCGGGGAGCTGTTTTTT
j_gene: TRBJ2-2; v_gene: TRBV3-1/TRBV3-2; abundance: .; d_gene: TRBD2; CDR3aa: CASSQSAGGNPGELFF; CDR3nt: TGTGCCAGCAGCCAGAGCGCGGGAGGAAACCCCGGGGAGCTGTTTTTT
j_gene: TRBJ2-5; v_gene: TRBV25-1; abundance: .; d_gene: .; CDR3aa: CASKVAGARETQYF; CDR3nt: TGTGCCAGCAAGGTGGCAGGGGCGAGGGAGACCCAGTACTTC
j_gene: TRBJ1-1; v_gene: TRBV19; abundance: .; d_gene: .; CDR3aa: CASSTGRASSEAFF; CDR3nt: TGTGCCAGTAGCACAGGGAGGGCCAGTAGTGAAGCTTTCTTT
j_gene: TRBJ2-7; v_gene: TRBV18; abundance: .; d_gene: .; CDR3aa: CASSPQGGDEQYF; CDR3nt: TGTGCCAGCTCACCGCAGGGCGGGGACGAGCAGTACTTC
j_gene: TRBJ2-2; v_gene: TRBV5-6; abundance: .; d_gene: TRBD2; CDR3aa: CASSLRLAGFANTGELFF; CDR3nt: TGTGCCAGCAGCTTGAGACTAGCGGGATTCGCGAACACCGGGGAGCTGTTTTTT
j_gene: TRBJ2-7; v_gene: TRBV7-8; abundance: .; d_gene: TRBD1; CDR3aa: CASSLGGQGSYEQYF; CDR3nt: TGTGCCAGCAGCTTAGGAGGACAGGGTTCCTACGAGCAGTACTTC
j_gene: TRBJ2-7; v_gene: TRBV19; abundance: .; d_gene: TRBD2; CDR3aa: CASSMEREASYEQYF; CDR3nt: TGTGCCAGTAGTATGGAGCGGGAGGCAAGCTACGAGCAGTACTTC
j_gene: TRBJ2-5; v_gene: TRBV6-2/TRBV6-3; abundance: .; d_gene: .; CDR3aa: CASSFQTGVETQYF; CDR3nt: TGTGCCAGCAGTTTCCAGACAGGCGTAGAGACCCAGTACTTC
j_gene: TRBJ1-4; v_gene: TRBV25-1; abundance: .; d_gene: TRBD1; CDR3aa: CASSYRDRAEEKLFF; CDR3nt: TGTGCCAGCAGTTACCGGGACAGGGCCGAGGAAAAACTGTTTTTT
j_gene: TRBJ2-5; v_gene: TRBV14; abundance: few; d_gene: .; CDR3aa: CASSPRQRETQYF; CDR3nt: TGTGCCAGCAGCCCACGGCAGAGGGAGACCCAGTACTTC